A single sample gave rise to the 32 T cell receptor beta chains below, sequenced in a study of human T cells and chemical hapten exposure. Time point reported: patch test 1, 2 weeks after DPC sensitization. Treatment specified: therapeutic diphenylcyclopropenone sensitization with weekly scalp DPC. MiXCR, run by TCRdb on the RACE reads, gives a single entry per CDR3 protein. Counted here are 100,000 or so distinct CDR3 sequences, over 9.5% occurring once; the ten biggest clones make up less than 2.5%. The sample was whole blood, taken in connection with sensitization to the hapten diphenylcyclopropenone (DPC). Receptor source: a man aged 40-50 years with alopecia areata. Some clones in this sample may be carry-over from other donors' samples.

This rearrangement joins TRBV29-1 to TRBJ1-1; no firm D call. The CDR3 is made up of 13 amino acids. Trimming took off 8 bases at V and 1 base at J, with 14 bases between the two ends. Germline CDR1 is SQVTM and CDR2 is ANQGSEA. The CDR3 loop reads CSSEKAENTEAFF. CDR3 sequence (DNA): TGCAGCTCCGAGAAAGCAGAGAACACTGAAGCTTTCTTT.

This clonotype came up a few times. The CDR3 DNA is TGTGCAGTAGCCGGGTCTGCCAACGTCCTGACTTTC. It is translated as CAVAGSANVLTF. V gene TRBV19 combines with J gene TRBJ2-6; unclear D gene. The CDR3 is 12 amino acids. Germline V gene sequence: CDR1 LNHDA, CDR2 SQIVND (reference sequence).

This clonotype showed up many times. This chain connects TRBV18 to TRBJ1-1; D uncertain. Deletions cut 3 bases from V and 4 bases from J, with 18 bases between. The germline gives CDR1 KGHSH, CDR2 LQKENI. The CDR3 has 16 amino acids. The CDR3 nucleotides are TGTGCCAGCTCACCCGCAGAGGTAGGGAGCGGCACTGAAGCTTTCTTT. Its translation is CASSPAEVGSGTEAFF.

The chain recombines TRBV7-2 with TRBJ2-5; the D gene is possibly TRBD1 (5 bases). The CDR3 is made up of 13 amino acids. Germline V gives CDR1 SGHTA, CDR2 FQGNSA. V lost 4 bases, J lost 4 bases, and 10 bases lay in between. DNA of the CDR3: TGTGCCAGCAGCTCCAGGGTTGCAGAGACCCAGTACTTC. Its protein is CASSSRVAETQYF.

V is TRBV5-1 and J is TRBJ2-3, with D hard to call. The CDR3 totals 15 residues. The V end lost 0 bases, the J end lost 3 bases, and 11 bases lay between the germline ends. Germline loops: CDR1 SGHRS, CDR2 YFSETQ. CDR3 DNA: TGCGCCAGCAGCTTGGACGGGCTAAGGACAGATACGCAGTATTTT. Amino acid sequence: CASSLDGLRTDTQYF.

This clonotype was observed a few times. J is TRBJ2-3 and V is TRBV11-2, with D perhaps TRBD2 (5 bases). In germline, CDR1 is SGHAT, CDR2 FQNNGV. The V end was cut by 5 bases, the J end by 0 bases, with 12 bases between. The CDR3 consists of 15 residues. In DNA form, the CDR3 reads TGTGCCAGCAGCCCCACGAGGGCTAGCACAGATACGCAGTATTTT. Residues: CASSPTRASTDTQYF.

In this sample, this clonotype turned up a few times. The CDR3 DNA follows: TGTGCCAGCAGCCATGGACCGCCCCCCTACGAGCAGTACTTC. This codes for CASSHGPPPYEQYF. The chain employs TRBV14 and TRBJ2-7; D is unclear. This CDR3 has 14 residues. Between the trimmed V and J ends, which lost 3 bases and 2 bases, there was a span of 11 bases. Germline V gives CDR1 SGHDN, CDR2 FVKESK.

This clonotype was recorded many times. The chain couples TRBV7-3 to TRBJ2-7, with D possibly matching TRBD2 (6 bases). Germline loops: CDR1 SGHTA, CDR2 FQGTGA. The CDR3 length is 13 residues. Deletions cut 1 base from V and 7 bases from J, with 11 bases between. DNA of the CDR3: TGTGCCAGCAGCTTAAGAATTGGAGGGGAGCAGTACTTC. This translates into CASSLRIGGEQYF.

In its sample, this clonotype was seen a few times. J is TRBJ2-1 and V is TRBV20-1; 7 nucleotides agree with TRBD1. The V gene end was trimmed by 6 bases and the J gene end by 0 bases; junction bases not matched to a gene: 5. The CDR3 has 14 amino acids. Germline assignment: CDR1 DFQATT and CDR2 SNEGSKA (reference sequence). CDR3 in amino acids: CSAEGTASYNEQFF. The DNA for the CDR3 is TGCAGTGCGGAAGGGACAGCCTCCTACAATGAGCAGTTCTTC.

This chain connects TRBV6-5 to TRBJ1-1; 8 nucleotides align to TRBD1. V lost 2 bases, J lost 4 bases, and 3 bases stayed unmatched. The CDR3 runs 14 residues. Germline V gene lookup returns CDR1 MNHEY and CDR2 SVGAGI. The CDR3 nucleotides read TGTGCCAGCAGTTACCCTGGACAGGGCACTGAAGCTTTCTTT. It yields the protein CASSYPGQGTEAFF.

The chain uses TRBV5-1 and TRBJ2-3; 12 bases are a match to TRBD2. V lost 3 bases to trimming and J lost 0 bases; unmatched junction nucleotides: 2. The CDR3 is 16 amino acids. Germline V lookup: CDR1 SGHRS, CDR2 YFSETQ. CDR3 bases: TGCGCCAGCAGCTGGGGACTAGCGGGCAGCACAGATACGCAGTATTTT. Amino acids: CASSWGLAGSTDTQYF.

This clonotype has at least ten counts. The genes are TRBV27 and TRBJ2-5; 9 positions match TRBD1. Trimming at V came to 6 bases and at J to 5 bases, leaving 13 bases not matched to a gene. Germline-derived CDR1 and CDR2 are MNHEY and SMNVEV (reference sequence). This CDR3 contains 16 residues. The CDR3 reads CASSSTQGARLETQYF. For the CDR3, the DNA is TGTGCCAGCAGCTCTACACAGGGGGCGCGTTTGGAGACCCAGTACTTC.

This clonotype was found many times. The chain uses TRBV18 and TRBJ1-5; D is undetermined. Germline CDR1 KGHSH, CDR2 LQKENI. The CDR3 length is 16 residues. Trimming cost V 2 bases and J 2 bases, with 13 bases left between them. The CDR3 reads CASSPREALRNQPQHF. CDR3 in DNA: TGTGCCAGCTCACCAAGAGAGGCTTTGCGCAATCAGCCCCAGCATTTT. The variable domain in full, completed from reference TRBV18 and TRBJ1-5, reads NAGVMQNPRHLVRRRGQEARLRCSPMKGHSHVYWYRQLPEEGLKFMVYLQKENIIDESGMPKERFSAEFPKEGPSILRIQQVVRGDSAAYFCASSPREALRNQPQHFGDGTRLSIL.

This clonotype was detected only a few times. The J gene is TRBJ2-2, the V gene TRBV29-1; D gene ambiguous. The CDR3 is 13 residues long. CDR1 is SQVTM, CDR2 ANQGSEA, per germline. Trimming took 7 bases from V and 5 from J, leaving 14 bases between them. The CDR3 spells CSATTSGTGELFF. The DNA of the CDR3 is TGCAGCGCTACGACAAGTGGGACCGGGGAGCTGTTTTTT.

In its sample, this clonotype was seen a few times. The chain links TRBV25-1 to TRBJ2-7, with 8 nucleotides matching TRBD1. Trimming at V came to 6 bases and at J to 2 bases, leaving 6 bases not matched to a gene. The CDR3 runs to 14 residues. CDR1 is MGHDK and CDR2 is SYGVNS in the germline V gene. The CDR3 DNA sequence: TGTGCCAGCAGGCGACAGGGGTCCCCCTACGAGCAGTACGTC. Translation gives CASRRQGSPYEQYV.

This clonotype occurred many times. V and J are TRBV7-2 and TRBJ1-1; 10 bases fit TRBD1. CDR1 is SGHTA and CDR2 is FQGNSA in the germline V gene. CDR3 length: 14 residues. The V gene end was trimmed by 1 base and the J gene end by 6 bases; junction bases not matched to a gene: 2. CDR3 in amino acids: CASSLEGTGAEAFF. CDR3 nucleotide sequence: TGTGCCAGCAGCTTAGAGGGGACAGGGGCTGAAGCTTTCTTT.

In this sample, this clonotype turned up many times. The chain combines TRBV20-1 with TRBJ1-1; TRBD1 matches 8 bases. Germline-derived CDR1 and CDR2 are DFQATT and SNEGSKA (reference sequence). The J segment lost 8 bases and the V segment lost 5 bases, leaving 19 bases of the junction unmatched. The CDR3 is 16 amino acids. The CDR3 nucleotides are TGCAGTGCTCTTTCCCGGACAGGGACCCTGGGGATCGAAGCTTTCTTT. Translation: CSALSRTGTLGIEAFF.

As to this clonotype: Without the conserved terminal phenylalanine or tryptophan, this CDR3 likely stems from a read error. The chain has TRBV10-3 and TRBJ1-5; 9 nucleotides line up with TRBD1. The CDR3 sequence is 15 residues long. The V gene's germline CDR1 is ENHRY and CDR2 SYGVKD. Unmatched junction bases numbered 5, after V lost 6 bases and J lost 2 bases. The DNA of the CDR3 is TGTGCCATCAGCGTGGACAGGGGAGGCAATCAGCCCCAGCATTCT. As protein: CAISVDRGGNQPQHS.

J is TRBJ2-3 and V is TRBV20-1; 8 bases agree with TRBD2. Germline V gives CDR1 DFQATT, CDR2 SNEGSKA (reference sequence). Trimming took 3 bases from V and 5 from J; bases not matched to a gene: 7. This CDR3 contains 14 residues. CDR3 in amino acids: CSASIGRAGDTQYF. The CDR3 bases are TGCAGTGCTAGCATCGGGAGGGCCGGAGATACGCAGTATTTT.

The rearrangement uses TRBV12-5 and TRBJ2-3; 12 bases are a match to TRBD2. CDR3 length: 14 residues. The germline gives CDR1 LGHNT, CDR2 FRNRAP. The J segment lost 5 bases and the V segment lost 7 bases, leaving 4 bases of the junction unmatched. This CDR3 is CASAPGLAGDTQYF. In DNA, the CDR3 is TGTGCTAGTGCTCCGGGACTAGCGGGAGATACGCAGTATTTT.

This clonotype was detected ten times or more. The CDR3: CSYRSGSYNEQFF. Here the CDR3 DNA reads TGCAGTTACCGCAGCGGATCCTACAATGAGCAGTTCTTC. J is TRBJ2-1 and V is TRBV20-1, with a tentative D call TRBD2 (5 bases). Germline V gives CDR1 DFQATT, CDR2 SNEGSKA (reference sequence). The CDR3 has 13 amino acids. The V end was cut by 8 bases, the J end by 1 base, with 12 bases between.

The table lists this clonotype with a few counts. The CDR3 is CASSRGPLNTEAFF. The CDR3 DNA reads as TGTGCCAGCAGCCGGGGACCCTTGAACACTGAAGCTTTCTTT. The rearrangement uses TRBV7-3 and TRBJ1-1, with D perhaps matching TRBD1 (5 bases). This CDR3 contains 14 residues. The ends were cut back, 5 bases at V and 0 bases at J, with 10 bases in the middle. Looked up from germline, CDR1 is SGHTA and CDR2 is FQGTGA.

This clonotype occurred many times. The V gene is TRBV19, the J gene TRBJ1-5; D is ambiguous. This CDR3 has 13 residues. Trimming removed 6 bases from V and 4 bases from J, with 10 bases in between. From germline, CDR1 is LNHDA and CDR2 SQIVND (reference sequence). CDR3 loop: CASSDTINQPQHF. The CDR3 bases are TGTGCCAGTAGCGACACCATTAATCAGCCCCAGCATTTT.

At least ten counts were recorded for this clonotype. The V and J genes are TRBV9 and TRBJ1-3, with D possibly TRBD1 on 5 matching bases. CDR1 and CDR2 (germline): SGDLS, YYNGEE. Trimming took 0 bases from V and 2 from J, leaving 9 bases between them. This CDR3 region has 15 residues. The CDR3, as DNA: TGTGCCAGCAGCGTAGGACAGACGACTGGAAACACCATATATTTT. Translation gives CASSVGQTTGNTIYF.

This chain uses TRBV12-3 or TRBV12-4 with TRBJ2-5; tentative D call: TRBD1 (6 bases). Trimming shortened V by 2 bases and J by 4 bases, and 11 bases separated the two germline ends. The CDR3 is made up of 14 amino acids. CDR3 coding DNA: TGTGCCAGCAGTTTATCAACAGGGTTAGAGACCCAGTACTTC. Translation: CASSLSTGLETQYF.

This chain joins TRBV29-1 and TRBJ2-1, with 9 nucleotides matching TRBD1. The J segment lost 0 bases and the V segment lost 4 bases, leaving 13 bases of the junction unmatched. Germline V CDR1 and CDR2: SQVTM, ANQGSEA. The CDR3 contains 18 residues. CDR3 in amino acids: CSVVTGGTRGPSYNEQFF. Written as DNA, the CDR3 is TGCAGCGTTGTGACAGGGGGAACCCGCGGACCCTCCTACAATGAGCAGTTCTTC.

This clonotype appeared many times. The chain combines TRBV6-5 with TRBJ1-4; no clear D gene. The ends were cut back, 8 bases at V and 10 bases at J, with 14 bases in the middle. Germline V gene sequence: CDR1 MNHEY, CDR2 SVGAGI. The CDR3 has 12 residues. CDR3 amino acids: CASGRGSGKLFF. CDR3 bases: TGTGCCAGCGGGAGAGGGAGCGGAAAACTGTTTTTT.

At least ten counts were recorded for this clonotype. The V call is TRBV28, the J call TRBJ1-5; 7 bases map to TRBD1. CDR1 and CDR2 from the germline V gene are MDHEN and SYDVKM. The CDR3 contains 13 residues. V was clipped by 8 bases and J by 6 bases; unmatched bases: 7. CDR3 sequence reads: CASGGGASQPQHF. The CDR3 DNA reads as TGTGCCAGCGGAGGGGGCGCGAGTCAGCCCCAGCATTTT.

J is TRBJ1-1 and V is TRBV5-1; no reliable D call. V dropped 1 base and J dropped 0 bases, with 10 bases sitting between them. The germline gives CDR1 SGHRS, CDR2 YFSETQ. The CDR3 length is 15 residues. The CDR3 DNA reads TGCGCCAGCAGCTTGCCTCTCAGATTGAACACTGAAGCTTTCTTT. Translation: CASSLPLRLNTEAFF.

The V call is TRBV11-2, the J call TRBJ2-2, with TRBD2 matching 9 bases. The CDR3 is 17 amino acids. The V and J ends lost 1 base and 4 bases, in that order; junction bases with no gene match: 7. Germline V gives CDR1 SGHAT, CDR2 FQNNGV. This CDR3 is CASSLVPSGMPTGELFF. The CDR3 coding sequence is TGTGCCAGCAGCTTAGTGCCTAGCGGGATGCCCACCGGGGAGCTGTTTTTT.

The sample holds a few counts of this clonotype. The CDR3 spells CASSQDPRGPDGELFF. CDR3 nucleotides: TGCGCCAGCAGCCAAGATCCCCGGGGGCCAGACGGGGAGCTGTTTTTT. The chain recombines TRBV4-3 with TRBJ2-2; the D call may be TRBD1 or TRBD2 (6 bases each). Germline CDR1 is LGHNA and CDR2 is YSLEER. Trimming shortened V by 0 bases and J by 7 bases, and 15 bases separated the two germline ends. The CDR3 is 16 residues long.

This clonotype has ten or more counts. The genes are TRBV29-1 and TRBJ1-1; D is ambiguous. CDR1 SQVTM and CDR2 ANQGSEA come from the germline V gene. V was cut by 4 bases and J by 0 bases, with 6 bases left in between. This CDR3 has 12 residues. CDR3 sequence reads: CSVGHMNTEAFF. The DNA of the CDR3 is TGCAGCGTTGGACATATGAACACTGAAGCTTTCTTT.